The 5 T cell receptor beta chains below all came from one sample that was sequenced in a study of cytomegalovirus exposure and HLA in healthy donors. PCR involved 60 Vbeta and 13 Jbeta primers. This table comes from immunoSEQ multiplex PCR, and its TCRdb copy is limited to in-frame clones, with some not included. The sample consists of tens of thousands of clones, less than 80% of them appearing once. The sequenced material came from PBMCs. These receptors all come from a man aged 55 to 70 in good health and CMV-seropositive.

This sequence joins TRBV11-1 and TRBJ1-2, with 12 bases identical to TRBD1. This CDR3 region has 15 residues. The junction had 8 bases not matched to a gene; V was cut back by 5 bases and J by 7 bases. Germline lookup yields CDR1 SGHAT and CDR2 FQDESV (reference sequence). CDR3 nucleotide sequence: TGTGCCAGCAGCCTCCTGGGACAGGGGGCCAGTGGCTACACCTTC. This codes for CASSLLGQGASGYTF. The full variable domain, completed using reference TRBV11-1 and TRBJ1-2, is EAEVAQSPRYKITEKSQAVAFWCDPISGHATLYWYRQILGQGPELLVQFQDESVVDDSQLPKDRFSAERLKGVDSTLKIQPAELGDSAMYLCASSLLGQGASGYTFGSGTRLTVV.

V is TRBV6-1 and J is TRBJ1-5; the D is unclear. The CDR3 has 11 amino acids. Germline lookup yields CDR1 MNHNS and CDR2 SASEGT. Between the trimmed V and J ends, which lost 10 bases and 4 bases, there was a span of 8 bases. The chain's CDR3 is CATSGNQPQHF. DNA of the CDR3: TGTGCCACCTCGGGGAATCAGCCCCAGCATTTT.

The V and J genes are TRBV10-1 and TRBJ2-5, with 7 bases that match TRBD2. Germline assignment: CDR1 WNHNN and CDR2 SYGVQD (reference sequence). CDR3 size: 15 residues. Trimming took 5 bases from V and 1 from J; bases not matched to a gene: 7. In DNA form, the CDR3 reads TGCGCCAGCAGTCCTTTAGCGGGCCGCCAAGAGACCCAGTACTTC. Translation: CASSPLAGRQETQYF.

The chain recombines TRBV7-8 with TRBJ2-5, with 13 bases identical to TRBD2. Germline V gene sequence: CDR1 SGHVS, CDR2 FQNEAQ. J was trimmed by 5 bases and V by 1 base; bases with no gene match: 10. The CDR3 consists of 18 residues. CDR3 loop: CASSLVRGLAGLLETQYF. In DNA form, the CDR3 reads TGTGCCAGCAGCTTAGTTAGGGGACTAGCGGGATTACTTGAGACCCAGTACTTC. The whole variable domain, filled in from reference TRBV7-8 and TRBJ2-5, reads GAGVSQSPRYKVAKRGQDVALRCDPISGHVSLFWYQQALGQGPEFLTYFQNEAQLDKSGLPSDRFFAERPEGSVSTLKIQRTQQEDSAVYLCASSLVRGLAGLLETQYFGPGTRLLVL.

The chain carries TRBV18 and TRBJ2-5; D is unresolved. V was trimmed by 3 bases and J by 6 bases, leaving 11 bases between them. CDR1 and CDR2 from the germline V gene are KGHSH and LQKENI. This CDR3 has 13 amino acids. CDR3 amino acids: CASSPSEKKTQYF. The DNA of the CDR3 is TGTGCCAGCTCACCTTCCGAGAAGAAGACCCAGTACTTC.